This T cell receptor beta chain was identified in a study of cytomegalovirus exposure and HLA in healthy donors. 13 Jbeta primers and 60 Vbeta primers were used for the PCR. Data came from immunoSEQ multiplex PCR; TCRdb stores just in-frame clones and leaves some out. The repertoire holds over 100,000 clones, with around nine tenths as singletons. CDR1 and CDR2 from the germline V gene are SGHTS and YDEGEE. The CDR3 is 15 residues long. The J segment lost 2 bases and the V segment lost 4 bases, leaving 7 bases of the junction unmatched. The J gene is TRBJ1-2, the V gene TRBV5-8; 8 bases are a match to TRBD1. Sequencing input: PBMCs. This receptor was taken from a woman aged 25 to 39 in good health and CMV-seronegative. CDR3 coding DNA: TGTGCCAGCAGCCGACGAGGACAGGGCAACTATGGCTACACCTTC. It yields the protein CASSRRGQGNYGYTF.